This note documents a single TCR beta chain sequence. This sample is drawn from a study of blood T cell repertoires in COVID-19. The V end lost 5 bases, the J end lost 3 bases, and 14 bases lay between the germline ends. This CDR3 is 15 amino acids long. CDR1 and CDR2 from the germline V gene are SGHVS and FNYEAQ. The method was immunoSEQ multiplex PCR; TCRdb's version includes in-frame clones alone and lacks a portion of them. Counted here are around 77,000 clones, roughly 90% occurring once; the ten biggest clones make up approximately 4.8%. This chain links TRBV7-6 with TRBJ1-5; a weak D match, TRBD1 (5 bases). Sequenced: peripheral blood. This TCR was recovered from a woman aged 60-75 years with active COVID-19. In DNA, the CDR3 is TGTGCCAGCAGCCCATTACAGGTCCCCAATCAGCCCCAGCATTTT. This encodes CASSPLQVPNQPQHF.